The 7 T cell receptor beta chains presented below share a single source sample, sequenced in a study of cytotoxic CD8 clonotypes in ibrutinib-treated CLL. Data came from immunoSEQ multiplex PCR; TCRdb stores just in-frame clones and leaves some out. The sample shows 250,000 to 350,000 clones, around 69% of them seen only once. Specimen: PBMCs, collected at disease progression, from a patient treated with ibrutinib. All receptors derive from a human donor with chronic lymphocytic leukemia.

The CDR3 loop is CASSPPSRNTQYF. In DNA, the CDR3 is TGTGCCAGCAGTCCGCCCTCTCGCAATACGCAGTATTTT. The chain is built from TRBV27 and TRBJ2-3; D ambiguous. This CDR3 spans 13 amino acids. The germline CDR1 and CDR2 sequences are MNHEY and SMNVEV (reference sequence). V was shortened by 5 bases and J by 7 bases, with 13 bases between the two germline ends.

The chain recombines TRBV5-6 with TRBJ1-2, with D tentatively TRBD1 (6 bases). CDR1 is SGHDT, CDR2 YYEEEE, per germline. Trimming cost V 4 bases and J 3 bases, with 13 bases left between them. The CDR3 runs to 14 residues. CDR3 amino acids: CASSGRGADYGYTF. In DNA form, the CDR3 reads TGTGCCAGCAGCGGCAGGGGCGCGGACTATGGCTACACCTTC.

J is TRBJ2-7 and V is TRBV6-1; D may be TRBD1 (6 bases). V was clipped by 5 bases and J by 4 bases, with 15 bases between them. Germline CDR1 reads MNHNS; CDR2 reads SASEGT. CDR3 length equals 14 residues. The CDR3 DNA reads TGTGCCAGCAGTATACAGGGTTCGAAGTACGAGCAGTACTTC. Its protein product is CASSIQGSKYEQYF.

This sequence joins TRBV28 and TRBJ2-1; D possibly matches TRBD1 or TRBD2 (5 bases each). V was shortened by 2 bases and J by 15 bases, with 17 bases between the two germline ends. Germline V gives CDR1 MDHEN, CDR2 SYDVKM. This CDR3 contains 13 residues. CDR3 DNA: TGTGCCAGCAGTTTAAAGGGGCGGGCCCTAGGGTTCTTC. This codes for CASSLKGRALGFF.

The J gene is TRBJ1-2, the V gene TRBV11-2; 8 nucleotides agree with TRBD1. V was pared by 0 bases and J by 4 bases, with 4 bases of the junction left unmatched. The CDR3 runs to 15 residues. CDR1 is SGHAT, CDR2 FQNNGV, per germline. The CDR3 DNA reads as TGTGCCAGCAGCTTAGAGGGGGGACAGGCCTATGGCTACACCTTC. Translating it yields CASSLEGGQAYGYTF.

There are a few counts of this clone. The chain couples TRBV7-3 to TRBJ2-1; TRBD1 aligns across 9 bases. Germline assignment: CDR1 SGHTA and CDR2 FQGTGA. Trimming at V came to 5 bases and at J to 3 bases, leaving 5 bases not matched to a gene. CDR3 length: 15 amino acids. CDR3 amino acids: CASSADRGGYNEQFF. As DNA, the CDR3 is TGTGCCAGCAGCGCGGACAGGGGAGGCTACAATGAGCAGTTCTTC.

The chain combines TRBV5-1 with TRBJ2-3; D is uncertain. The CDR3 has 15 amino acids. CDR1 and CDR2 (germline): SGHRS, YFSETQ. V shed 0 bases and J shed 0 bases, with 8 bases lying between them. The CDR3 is CASSLGVSSTDTQYF. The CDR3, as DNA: TGCGCCAGCAGCTTGGGAGTCAGCAGCACAGATACGCAGTATTTT.